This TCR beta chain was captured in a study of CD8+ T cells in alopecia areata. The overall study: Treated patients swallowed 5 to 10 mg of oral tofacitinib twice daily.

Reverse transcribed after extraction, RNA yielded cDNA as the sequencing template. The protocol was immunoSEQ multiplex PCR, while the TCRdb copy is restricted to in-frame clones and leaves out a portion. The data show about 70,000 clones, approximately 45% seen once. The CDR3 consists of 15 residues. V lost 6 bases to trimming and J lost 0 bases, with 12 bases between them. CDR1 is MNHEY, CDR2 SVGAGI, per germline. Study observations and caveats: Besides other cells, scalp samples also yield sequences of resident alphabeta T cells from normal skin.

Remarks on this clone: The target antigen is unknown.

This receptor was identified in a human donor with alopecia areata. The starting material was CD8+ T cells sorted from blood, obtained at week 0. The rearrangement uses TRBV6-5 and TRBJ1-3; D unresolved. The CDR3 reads CASSKGFYSGNTIYF. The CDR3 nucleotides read TGTGCCAGCAGCAAAGGGTTCTACTCTGGAAACACCATATATTTT.